The entry below describes one TCR beta chain. The sample comes from a study of blood T cell repertoires in COVID-19. In the study overall: Specimens from acute and convalescent COVID-19 originated in the United States, Italy and Spain. T cells, B-cell-depleted T cells, or PBMCs supplied cDNA or gDNA.

The V gene lost 6 bases and the J gene lost 6 bases, with 14 bases spanning the gap. This CDR3 region has 13 residues. CDR1 MNHEY and CDR2 SMNVEV come from the germline V gene (reference sequence). Authors' processing steps: Nucleated cell number was recorded as an estimate derived from reference gene primer amplification. This table comes from immunoSEQ multiplex PCR, and its TCRdb copy is limited to in-frame clones, with some not included. That table supplies the V and J calls and clone size; D and trimming were determined from the DNA. The sample yields under 250,000 clones, around 84% seen once. The sample was peripheral blood. The V call is TRBV27, the J call TRBJ1-2; D gene ambiguous. This TCR derives from a woman in her 70s with active or convalescent COVID-19. The CDR3 coding sequence is TGTGCCAGCAGGTCGAGCTGGGAGAATGGCTACACCTTC. Encoded protein: CASRSSWENGYTF.